This TCR beta chain originates from a study of T-cell memory formation after mild COVID-19. On the study more broadly: TCR clusters mostly belonged to single donors.

Constant-segment primers served in 5'RACE that generated TCR alpha and TCR beta cDNA libraries bearing sample barcodes and UMIs. TCRdb itself ran the 5' RACE reads through MiXCR, one entry per CDR3 protein. Of about 430,000 distinct CDR3 sequences in the sample, approximately 19% were seen once. This clonotype has more than one count but fewer than ten. Its target is unknown. There are 14 residues in the CDR3. V dropped 0 bases and J dropped 2 bases, with 10 bases sitting between them. Per the germline V gene, CDR1 is DFQATT and CDR2 is SNEGSKA (reference sequence). Study-level results: Confirmation of SARS-CoV-2 specificity was lacking for second-wave clones peaking day 37.

The sequenced sample was PBMCs or a T cell subset sorted from them (not recorded which). This rearrangement joins TRBV20-1 to TRBJ2-5; D call uncertain. The receptor's source is a man younger than 35 who had mild COVID-19 (a few samples of this study predate the infection). Cell type and time point are not known. CDR3 sequence (DNA): TGCAGTGCTAGAGATGCGCGATTACAAGAGACCCAGTACTTC. Translated: CSARDARLQETQYF.